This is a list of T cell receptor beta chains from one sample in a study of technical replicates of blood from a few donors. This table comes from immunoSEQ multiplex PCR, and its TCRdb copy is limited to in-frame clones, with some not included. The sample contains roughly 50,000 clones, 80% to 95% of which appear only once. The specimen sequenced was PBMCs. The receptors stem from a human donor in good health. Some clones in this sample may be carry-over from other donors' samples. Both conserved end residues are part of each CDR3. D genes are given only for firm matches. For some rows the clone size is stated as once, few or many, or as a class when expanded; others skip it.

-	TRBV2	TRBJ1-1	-	TGTGCCAGCAGTCGGGGGGGTGCAGAAGCTTTCTTT	CASSRGGAEAFF
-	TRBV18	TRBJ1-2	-	TGTGCCAGCTCACCGCAGGCTTCTAACTATGGCTACACCTTC	CASSPQASNYGYTF
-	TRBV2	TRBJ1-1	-	TGTGCCAGCACCGCACCACGGGCCAGGGGCGATGAAGCTTTCTTT	CASTAPRARGDEAFF
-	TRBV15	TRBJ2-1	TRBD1	TGTGCCACCAGCAGAGAAGGGACAGGGGGCGGGAATGAGCAGTTCTTC	CATSREGTGGGNEQFF
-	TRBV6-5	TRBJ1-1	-	TGTGCCAGCAGACAAGACAGGTACACTGAAGCTTTCTTT	CASRQDRYTEAFF
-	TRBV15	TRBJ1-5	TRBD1	TGTGCCACCAGCAGGGATACAGGGGAGATGCAGCCCCAGCATTTT	CATSRDTGEMQPQHF
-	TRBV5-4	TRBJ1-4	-	TGTGCCAGCAGCTTCAGGTCGCCCCATAGTGAAAAACTGTTTTTT	CASSFRSPHSEKLFF
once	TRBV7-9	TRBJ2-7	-	TGTGCCAGCAGCCCCCTCGTTGCGAGTTTTCAAGACTACGAGCAGTACTTC	CASSPLVASFQDYEQYF
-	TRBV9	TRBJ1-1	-	TGTGCCAGCAGCGGACTCTTGAACACTGAAGCTTTCTTT	CASSGLLNTEAFF
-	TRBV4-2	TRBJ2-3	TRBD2	TGTGCCAGCAGCCAAGAGGCGGGGGGGGGCACAGATACGCAGTATTTT	CASSQEAGGGTDTQYF
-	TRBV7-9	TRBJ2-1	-	TGTGCCAGCAGCTATGGACTCGGCACCTACAATGAGCAGTTCTTC	CASSYGLGTYNEQFF
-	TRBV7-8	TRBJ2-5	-	TGTGCCAGCAGCTCCCCCCGCCTTACACGAGAGACCCAGTACTTC	CASSSPRLTRETQYF
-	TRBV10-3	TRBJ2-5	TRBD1	TGTGCCAGTGGGACAGCACAAGAGACCCAGTACTTC	CASGTAQETQYF
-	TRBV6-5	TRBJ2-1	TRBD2	TGTGCCAGCAGCAGACTATGGCGGGAGTTGAATGAGCAGTTCTTC	CASSRLWRELNEQFF
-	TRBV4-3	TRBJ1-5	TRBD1	TGCGCCAGCAGCCAAGACATTCGACAGGGCTACAATCAGCCCCAGCATTTT	CASSQDIRQGYNQPQHF
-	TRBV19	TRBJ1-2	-	TGTGCCAGTAGTATCCGGCAGGGGTATGGCTACACCTTC	CASSIRQGYGYTF
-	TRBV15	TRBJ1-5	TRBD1	TGTGCCACCAGCAGGGGACAGGGGGCGTCTCAGCCCCAGCATTTT	CATSRGQGASQPQHF
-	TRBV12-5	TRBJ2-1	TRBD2	TGTGCTAGTGGTTTGTATCTCGGGGGGGACAATGAGCAGTTCTTC	CASGLYLGGDNEQFF
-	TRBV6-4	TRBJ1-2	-	TGTGCCAGCCCCAGAGACTGGCCCAAAGGTCTCTATGGCTACACCTTC	CASPRDWPKGLYGYTF
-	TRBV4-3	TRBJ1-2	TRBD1	TGCGCCAGCAGCCGGACAGGGATGGACTATGGCTACACCTTC	CASSRTGMDYGYTF
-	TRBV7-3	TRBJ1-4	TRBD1	TGTGCCAGCAGTAGAGACAGGGGCGAAAAACTGTTTTTT	CASSRDRGEKLFF
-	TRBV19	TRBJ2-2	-	TGTGCCAGTAAGGGATGGGGGCATAGCACCGGGGAGCTGTTTTTT	CASKGWGHSTGELFF
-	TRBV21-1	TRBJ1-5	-	TGTGCACAAGCAGAGCGGTTTGGCAATCAGCCCCAGCATTTT	CAQAERFGNQPQHF
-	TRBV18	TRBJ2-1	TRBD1	TGTGCCAGCTCACCACCGGGACAGGCCTACAATGAGCAGTTCTTC	CASSPPGQAYNEQFF
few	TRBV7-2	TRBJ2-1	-	TGTGCCAGCAGCCCGAACTCCTTCAATGAGCAGTTCTTC	CASSPNSFNEQFF
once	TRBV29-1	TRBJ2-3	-	TGCAGCGTCCCACAGGGAGTCAGGGGTACGCAGTATTTT	CSVPQGVRGTQYF
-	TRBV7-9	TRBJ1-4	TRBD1	TGTGCCAGCAGCACCAGGGGGAGGAACGAAAAACTGTTTTTT	CASSTRGRNEKLFF
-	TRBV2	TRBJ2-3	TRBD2	TGTGCCAGCAGTGAAGCGACTAGCGTAGGCGCAGATACGCAGTATTTT	CASSEATSVGADTQYF
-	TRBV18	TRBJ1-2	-	TGTGCCAGCTCGCCCAACAGGGACGGCTATGGCTACACCTTC	CASSPNRDGYGYTF
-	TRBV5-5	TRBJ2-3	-	TGTGCCAGCAGCTTGAACCTAGCAGTTGATACGCAGTATTTT	CASSLNLAVDTQYF
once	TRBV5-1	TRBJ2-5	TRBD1	TGCGCCAGCAGTGGGACAGGGGGCCTCGAGACCCAGTACTTC	CASSGTGGLETQYF
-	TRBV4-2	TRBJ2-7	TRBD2	TGTGCCAGCAGCCAAGGGTGGTCTAGCGGGAGAAGGGCCTACGAGCAGTACTTC	CASSQGWSSGRRAYEQYF
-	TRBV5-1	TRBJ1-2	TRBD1	TGCGCCAGCAGCGAGGACAGGGTTTACTATGGCTACACCTTC	CASSEDRVYYGYTF
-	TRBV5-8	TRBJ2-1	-	TGTGCCAGCAGCTCCTATAAAAGCAATGAGCAGTTCTTC	CASSSYKSNEQFF
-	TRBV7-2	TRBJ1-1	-	TGTGCCAGCAGCTTAGGTGGGGGGGCTGGGACTGAAGCTTTCTTT	CASSLGGGAGTEAFF
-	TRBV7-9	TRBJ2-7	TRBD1	TGTGCCAGCAGCTTCGGGACAGGGACTGGCGAGCAGTACTTC	CASSFGTGTGEQYF
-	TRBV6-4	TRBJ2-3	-	TGTGCCAGCAGTGAGGGCGGAGGCGGCCAAGATACGCAGTATTTT	CASSEGGGGQDTQYF
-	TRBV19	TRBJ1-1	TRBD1	TGTGCCAGTAGTTGGGGACAGGGACTTTTGAACACTGAAGCTTTCTTT	CASSWGQGLLNTEAFF
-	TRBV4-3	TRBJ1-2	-	TGCGCCAGCAGCCAAGGAATCAGGACTCACTATGGCTACACCTTC	CASSQGIRTHYGYTF
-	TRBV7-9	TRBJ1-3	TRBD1	TGTGCCAGCAGCTTTACAGGGGGTTCTGGAAACACCATATATTTT	CASSFTGGSGNTIYF
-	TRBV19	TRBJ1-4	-	TGTGCCAGTAGTACCTCCAGGGTTTCAACTAATGAAAAACTGTTTTTT	CASSTSRVSTNEKLFF
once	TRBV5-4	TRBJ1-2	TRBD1	TGTGCCAGCAGCCGACTGACCGACAGGGGGGGTGGGGGCTACACCTTC	CASSRLTDRGGGGYTF
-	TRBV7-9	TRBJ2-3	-	TGTGCCAGCAGCATGACAGGGAGGACAGATACGCAGTATTTT	CASSMTGRTDTQYF
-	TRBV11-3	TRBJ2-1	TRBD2	TGTGCCAGCAGCCTCAGCTCGGCTAGCGGGAGGGCCGGTGAGCAGTTCTTC	CASSLSSASGRAGEQFF
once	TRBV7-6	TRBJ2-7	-	TGTGCCAGCAGTCACCTCCAGGCCCCCTACGAGCAGTACTTC	CASSHLQAPYEQYF
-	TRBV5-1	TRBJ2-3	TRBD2	TGCGCCAGCAGCTTGGCGGGACTAAAGACAGATACGCAGTATTTT	CASSLAGLKTDTQYF
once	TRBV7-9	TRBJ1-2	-	TGTGCCAGCAGCCCGACAGGCTATGGTAATGGCTACACCTTC	CASSPTGYGNGYTF
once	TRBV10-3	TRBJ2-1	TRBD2	TGTGCCATCGGGGCTAGCGGGGAACAATACAATGAGCAGTTCTTC	CAIGASGEQYNEQFF
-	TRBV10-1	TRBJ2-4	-	TGCGCCAGCAGTGAGTCCCAGGGCCGCGGAACCAAAAACATTCAGTACTTC	CASSESQGRGTKNIQYF
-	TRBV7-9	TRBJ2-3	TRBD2	TGTGCCAGCAGCTCTATAAGCGGGGAGGTAACGACTACAGATACGCAGTATTTT	CASSSISGEVTTTDTQYF
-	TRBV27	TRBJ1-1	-	TGTGCCAGCAGTTTATTCCAGAACACTGAAGCTTTCTTT	CASSLFQNTEAFF
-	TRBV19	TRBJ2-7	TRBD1	TGTGCCAGCCAGGACAGGTCCTACGAGCAGTACTTC	CASQDRSYEQYF
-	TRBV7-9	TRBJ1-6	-	TGTGCCAGCAGCAAAAACGAACAGGGCTCCCTCCACTTT	CASSKNEQGSLHF
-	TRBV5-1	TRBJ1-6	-	TGCGCCAGCAGCTTGGGAGAATCCTATAATTCACCCCTCCACTTT	CASSLGESYNSPLHF
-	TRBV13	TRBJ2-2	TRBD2	TGTGCCAGCAGCTCGGGACTAGCGGGAGTGAAAGGGGAGCTGTTTTTT	CASSSGLAGVKGELFF
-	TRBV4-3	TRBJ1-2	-	TGCGCCAGCAGCCAAGATCTCGCGTCTAACTATGGCTACACCTTC	CASSQDLASNYGYTF
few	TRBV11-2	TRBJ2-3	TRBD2	TGTGCCAGCAGCCAAGGACTAGCAAGGAGCACAGATACGCAGTATTTT	CASSQGLARSTDTQYF
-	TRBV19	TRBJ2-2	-	TGTGCCAGTAGTATAGAGGCGCGGGGGCACACCGGGGAGCTGTTTTTT	CASSIEARGHTGELFF